This TCR beta chain was sequenced for a study of T cells after yellow fever vaccination. Trimming shortened V by 6 bases and J by 7 bases, and 13 bases separated the two germline ends. From germline, CDR1 is LGHNA and CDR2 YSLEER. The CDR3 totals 13 residues. TCRdb called the 5' RACE reads again in MiXCR, with one record for every CDR3 protein. Seen here are some 160,000 distinct CDR3 sequences, 9.3% observed once, and the top ten hold approximately 35%. The table lists this clonotype with many counts. The material was CD8+ T cells sorted from PBMCs, obtained 45 days after the yellow fever booster vaccination. This clonotype originated in a man younger than 30 who received the YFV17D yellow fever vaccine. The chain has TRBV4-3 and TRBJ2-1; D gene ambiguous. CDR3 residues: CASSFAESNEQFF. The CDR3 DNA reads as TGCGCCAGCAGTTTCGCGGAGTCAAATGAGCAGTTCTTC.